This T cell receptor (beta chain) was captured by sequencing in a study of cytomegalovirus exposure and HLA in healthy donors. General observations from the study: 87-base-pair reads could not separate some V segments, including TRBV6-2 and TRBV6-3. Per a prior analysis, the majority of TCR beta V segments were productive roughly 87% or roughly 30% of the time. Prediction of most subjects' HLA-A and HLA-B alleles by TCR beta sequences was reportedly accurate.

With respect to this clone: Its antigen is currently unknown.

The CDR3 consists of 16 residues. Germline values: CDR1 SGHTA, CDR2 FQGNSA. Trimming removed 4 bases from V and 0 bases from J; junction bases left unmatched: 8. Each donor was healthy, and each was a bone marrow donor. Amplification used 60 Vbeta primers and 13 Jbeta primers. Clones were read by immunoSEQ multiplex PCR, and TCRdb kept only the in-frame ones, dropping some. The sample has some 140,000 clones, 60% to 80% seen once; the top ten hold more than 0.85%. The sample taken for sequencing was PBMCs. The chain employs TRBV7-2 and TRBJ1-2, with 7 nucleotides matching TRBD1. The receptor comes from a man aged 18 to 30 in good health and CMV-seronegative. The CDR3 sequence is CASSWKGQTSNYGYTF. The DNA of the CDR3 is TGTGCCAGCAGCTGGAAGGGACAGACGTCTAACTATGGCTACACCTTC.